This TCR beta chain was sequenced in a study of vaccination and CD4 T cells after COVID-19. Broader study findings: Analysis of convalescent patients found that 304 of 307 vaccine-specific clones were spike mono-reactive.

On this clonotype: The antigen is not known.

Treatment noted: approximately nine-day PBMC culture with coronavirus spike peptide pools or control peptides (ViraFEST assay). ViraFEST grew antigen-specific T cells using peptide pools, then sequenced TCRs. Each well held a few million PBMCs in IL-2 (about 9.6 IU/ml) medium with 8.5 to 10 ug/ml peptide pools. CD4+ T cells that had been cultured provided DNA sequenced with the Oncomine TCR Beta short-read assay. TCRdb passed the PCR reads through MiXCR, listing each CDR3 protein once. The sample has roughly 5,200 distinct CDR3 sequences; 40% to 45% are singletons. CDR3 length: 13 amino acids. V lost 2 bases to trimming and J lost 3 bases, with 5 bases between them. Per the germline V gene, CDR1 is SEHNR and CDR2 is FQNEAQ (reference sequence).

Sequencing input: CD4+ T cells from blood, cultured in vitro. V and J are TRBV7-9 and TRBJ1-5, with D unclear. The origin of this receptor is a human donor who had recovered from COVID-19. The CDR3 bases are TGTGCCAGCAGCTTACAGAACAATCAGCCCCAGCATTTT. Amino acids: CASSLQNNQPQHF.